The 2 T cell receptor beta chains below all came from one sample that was sequenced in a study of T cells after yellow fever vaccination. From the 5' RACE reads, TCRdb called clonotypes with MiXCR, one entry per CDR3 protein. The table lists around 340,000 distinct CDR3 sequences, approximately 13% of them singletons. The sample here was CD4+ T cells sorted from PBMCs, taken 15 days after the yellow fever booster vaccination. These TCRs come from a young man who received the YFV17D yellow fever vaccine.

This clonotype was observed at least ten times. V gene TRBV9 combines with J gene TRBJ1-1; 8 bases fit TRBD1. Trimming at V came to 7 bases and at J to 0 bases, leaving 2 bases not matched to a gene. This CDR3 has 13 residues. CDR1 is SGDLS, CDR2 YYNGEE, per germline. CDR3 DNA sequence: TGTGCCAGCTCGACAGGGGTGAACACTGAAGCTTTCTTT. Encoded protein: CASSTGVNTEAFF.

This chain links TRBV29-1 with TRBJ1-2, with 8 positions matching TRBD1. The ends lost 4 bases at V and 5 bases at J; junction bases unmatched: 18. Germline CDR1 is SQVTM and CDR2 is ANQGSEA. The CDR3 runs to 17 residues. The CDR3 bases are TGCAGCGTTGTAAGTGACATACCCACAGGGGGACAATATGGCTACACCTTC. As protein: CSVVSDIPTGGQYGYTF. The whole variable domain, remainder taken from reference TRBV29-1 and TRBJ1-2, is SAVISQKPSRDICQRGTSLTIQCQVDSQVTMMFWYRQQPGQSLTLIATANQGSEATYESGFVIDKFPISRPNLTFSTLTVSNMSPEDSSIYLCSVVSDIPTGGQYGYTFGSGTRLTVV.